One sample yielded the 21 T cell receptor beta chains listed below, sequenced in a study of radiotherapy plus CTLA-4 blockade in lung cancer. The repertoire was sequenced with immunoSEQ multiplex PCR; TCRdb's copy has only in-frame clones and lacks some. The sample lists about 98,000 clones, 75% to 90% seen once, with approximately 3.7% in the top ten. The sequences come from peripheral blood, collected from a patient treated with radiotherapy plus ipilimumab. Every receptor here comes from a human donor with non-small cell lung cancer who had a partial response to radiotherapy plus ipilimumab.

The chain is built from TRBV10-2 and TRBJ2-1, with 10 bases aligning to TRBD2. Germline V gene sequence: CDR1 WSHSY, CDR2 SAAADI. The CDR3 totals 15 residues. Trimming at V came to 2 bases and at J to 7 bases, leaving 5 bases not matched to a gene. The CDR3 DNA reads as TGCGCCAGCAGTGAGGAGCGGGAGGGCTGGAATGAGCAGTTCTTC. As protein: CASSEEREGWNEQFF.

The chain recombines TRBV11-2 with TRBJ2-1; TRBD2 matches at 11 bases. The CDR3 length is 15 residues. The V segment lost 1 base and the J segment 9 bases; nucleotides outside the gene matches: 5. CDR1 and CDR2 from the germline V gene are SGHAT and FQNNGV. The CDR3 spells CASSLGGSGRGEQFF. CDR3 bases: TGTGCCAGCAGCTTAGGCGGTAGCGGGAGGGGTGAGCAGTTCTTC.

This chain uses TRBV7-2 with TRBJ2-3; 9 nucleotides align to TRBD2. Germline assignment: CDR1 SGHTA and CDR2 FQGNSA. The CDR3 is 17 amino acids. Trimming took 1 base from V and 1 from J; bases not matched to a gene: 6. DNA for the CDR3: TGTGCCAGCAGCTTAGTTTCTGGCGGGAGGGGCACAGATACGCAGTATTTT. Translated: CASSLVSGGRGTDTQYF.

This clone was observed a few times. V gene TRBV7-9 combines with J gene TRBJ2-7, with D perhaps TRBD2 (5 bases). Trimming took 5 bases from V and 2 from J, leaving 13 bases between them. CDR3 length: 14 residues. Germline V CDR1 and CDR2: SEHNR, FQNEAQ (reference sequence). CDR3 protein: CASSHRTSAYEQYF. The CDR3 DNA reads TGTGCCAGCAGCCATAGGACTTCAGCCTACGAGCAGTACTTC.

The V call is TRBV30, the J call TRBJ2-1; 13 positions agree with TRBD2. Germline CDR1 and CDR2: GTSNPN and SVGIG (reference sequence). V was pared by 6 bases and J by 12 bases, with 11 bases of the junction left unmatched. The CDR3 covers 14 residues. CDR3 in DNA: TGTGCCTGTGGCACGGGACTAGCGGGGCAGGGGCAGTTCTTC. It is translated as CACGTGLAGQGQFF.

This rearrangement joins TRBV27 to TRBJ2-7, with 12 bases that match TRBD2. Germline V gives CDR1 MNHEY, CDR2 SMNVEV (reference sequence). Trimming at V came to 4 bases and at J to 6 bases, leaving 7 bases not matched to a gene. The CDR3 is 15 amino acids. This CDR3 reads CASSSRLAGDLEQYF. Written as DNA, the CDR3 is TGTGCCAGCAGTTCCAGACTAGCGGGAGATCTCGAGCAGTACTTC.

The rearrangement uses TRBV6-6 and TRBJ2-7; possible D gene TRBD1, 5 bases. The germline V and J ends were trimmed by 2 bases and 4 bases, with 6 bases remaining between them. The length of the CDR3 is 12 residues. From germline, CDR1 is MNHNY and CDR2 SVGAGI (reference sequence). The CDR3 reads CASSYRGYEQYF. Written as DNA, the CDR3 is TGTGCCAGCAGTTACAGGGGATACGAGCAGTACTTC.

The chain recombines TRBV18 with TRBJ2-7; 8 bases align to TRBD1. The J segment lost 6 bases and the V segment lost 0 bases, leaving 4 bases of the junction unmatched. CDR3 length: 14 amino acids. Germline-derived CDR1 and CDR2 are KGHSH and LQKENI. Here the CDR3 reads CASSPPGTGGEQYF. Here the CDR3 DNA reads TGTGCCAGCTCACCACCCGGGACAGGTGGCGAGCAGTACTTC.

The chain links TRBV28 to TRBJ2-7; 10 nucleotides agree with TRBD1. The germline CDR1 and CDR2 sequences are MDHEN and SYDVKM. CDR3 size: 14 residues. V shed 10 bases, J shed 5 bases, and the junction held 11 bases outside the gene matches. The CDR3 nucleotides are TGTGCCACCCTCGGATGGGACAGGGGTAACGAGCAGTACTTC. It specifies CATLGWDRGNEQYF.

This chain links TRBV6-5 with TRBJ1-3, with D uncertain. V was trimmed by 5 bases and J by 7 bases, leaving 12 bases between them. CDR3 length equals 13 residues. CDR1 MNHEY and CDR2 SVGAGI come from the germline V gene. The CDR3 bases are TGTGCCAGCAGTGAACAAATGAGGAACACCATATATTTT. Its translation: CASSEQMRNTIYF.

In this sample, this clone turned up a few times. The chain joins TRBV14 to TRBJ1-3, with D maybe TRBD1 (5 bases). V was clipped by 5 bases and J by 2 bases, with 10 bases between them. The CDR3 covers 14 residues. Germline V gene sequence: CDR1 SGHDN, CDR2 FVKESK. The CDR3 coding sequence is TGTGCCAGCAGCAAACAGGTTGCTGGAAACACCATATATTTT. Translated: CASSKQVAGNTIYF.

In this sample, this clone turned up once. The chain carries TRBV4-2 and TRBJ2-2; 10 bases line up with TRBD2. Germline V gene sequence: CDR1 LGHNA, CDR2 YNFKEQ. The CDR3 sequence is 16 residues long. Germline trimming cut 1 base from V and 6 bases from J; bases unmatched to any gene: 5. The CDR3 region is CASSQGASGSPGELFF. CDR3 DNA: TGTGCCAGCAGCCAAGGGGCTAGCGGGAGCCCCGGGGAGCTGTTTTTT.

This clone was observed a handful of times. The rearrangement links TRBV7-8 to TRBJ2-2, with TRBD1 identical over 10 bases. This CDR3 is 17 amino acids long. Germline V CDR1 and CDR2: SGHVS, FQNEAQ. J was trimmed by 5 bases and V by 4 bases; bases with no gene match: 10. The CDR3 DNA reads TGTGCCAGCAGCTCCCATGACAGGGGGCAGTTAACCGGGGAGCTGTTTTTT. Amino acids: CASSSHDRGQLTGELFF.

The V gene is TRBV7-3, the J gene TRBJ2-1, with 13 bases that match TRBD2. The CDR3 loop spans 15 amino acids. Losses at the gene ends were 6 bases for V and 6 bases for J; bases not matched to a gene: 5. Looked up from germline, CDR1 is SGHTA and CDR2 is FQGTGA. The CDR3 reads CASSLLAGGPNEQFF. Written as DNA, the CDR3 is TGTGCCAGCAGTCTACTAGCGGGAGGGCCCAATGAGCAGTTCTTC.

This clone was observed a few times. CDR3 sequence reads: CASSSFNTYYEQYF. The CDR3 nucleotides read TGTGCCAGCAGCTCCTTTAATACATACTACGAGCAGTACTTC. This chain connects TRBV7-3 to TRBJ2-7, with D hard to call. CDR3 length: 14 residues. Trimming took off 4 bases at V and 3 bases at J, with 13 bases between the two ends. Germline CDR1 SGHTA, CDR2 FQGTGA.

The chain has TRBV18 and TRBJ2-5, with TRBD1 matching over 7 bases. Germline V gene lookup returns CDR1 KGHSH and CDR2 LQKENI. The V and J ends lost 3 bases and 3 bases, in that order; junction bases with no gene match: 7. The CDR3 has 15 residues. Here the CDR3 DNA reads TGTGCCAGCTCACCTGGGCACAGGGGAGAAGAGACCCAGTACTTC. Amino acids: CASSPGHRGEETQYF.

The gene calls are TRBV7-6 and TRBJ2-5; possible D gene TRBD1, 5 bases. The J call may be in error: the DNA end matches TRBJ2-7 better. CDR1 is SGHVS, CDR2 FNYEAQ, per germline. This CDR3 is 13 amino acids long. The CDR3 loop reads CASSSRVSYEQYF. CDR3 coding DNA: TGTGCCAGCAGCTCCAGGGTGTCCTACGAGCAGTACTTC.

The chain couples TRBV6-4 to TRBJ2-1; tentative D call: TRBD2 (7 bases). The CDR3 runs to 16 residues. Trimming cost V 3 bases and J 0 bases, with 12 bases left between them. CDR1 and CDR2 from the germline V gene are MRHNA and SNTAGT. The CDR3 DNA follows: TGTGCCAGCAGTGAACAGGGCGGGAGCTCCTACAATGAGCAGTTCTTC. Translating it yields CASSEQGGSSYNEQFF.

This chain uses TRBV18 with TRBJ1-3, with D maybe TRBD1 (5 bases). This CDR3 has 16 amino acids. CDR1 is KGHSH and CDR2 is LQKENI in the germline V gene. The V end lost 5 bases, the J end lost 1 base, and 15 bases lay between the germline ends. The DNA for the CDR3 is TGTGCCAGCTCATCTCAGACTCAGGGATCTGGAAACACCATATATTTT. Its protein is CASSSQTQGSGNTIYF.

The rearrangement joins TRBV6-5 to TRBJ2-2; D possibly corresponds to TRBD1 (7 bases). CDR1 and CDR2 from the germline V gene are MNHEY and SVGAGI. V was cut by 8 bases and J by 4 bases, with 8 bases left in between. The CDR3 extends over 12 amino acids. The CDR3 spells CASQGGTGELFF. For the CDR3, the DNA is TGTGCCAGCCAGGGGGGCACCGGGGAGCTGTTTTTT.

J is TRBJ1-1 and V is TRBV28; no firm D call. The CDR3 is made up of 13 amino acids. The V end lost 2 bases, the J end lost 1 base, and 5 bases lay between the germline ends. Looked up from germline, CDR1 is MDHEN and CDR2 is SYDVKM. The CDR3 loop is CASSLAWNTEAFF. DNA for the CDR3: TGTGCCAGCAGTTTAGCGTGGAACACTGAAGCTTTCTTT.